This TCR beta chain stems from a study of Ad26.COV2.S vaccination and SARS-CoV-2 variants. Comments on this clone: The antigen is unknown.

This CDR3 spans 12 amino acids. J gave up 14 bases and V 4 bases, and 4 bases lay outside the gene matches. The V gene's germline CDR1 is LGHDT and CDR2 YNNKEL (reference sequence). As to treatment: approximately 18 received Ad26.COV2.S at low or high dose, single or two shots; roughly five received placebo; per-sample allocation not given. Samples came from day 63 after the first vaccine or placebo injection. Measured with immunoSEQ multiplex PCR; TCRdb has only the in-frame clones, and not every one. In the table there are more than 400,000 clones, roughly 87% of which are singletons. The study's findings and limits: Total T cell responses were possibly underestimated by TCR breadth and depth analyses.

Sample: peripheral blood, taken in a trial of Ad26.COV2.S vaccine versus placebo. This clonotype originated in a person between 18 and 65 years old who received the Ad26.COV2.S COVID-19 vaccine or a placebo. The rearrangement links TRBV3-1 (or the pseudogene TRBV3-2) to TRBJ2-1; 11 bases line up with TRBD2. The CDR3 DNA follows: TGTGCCAGCAGCCTTACTAGCGGGAGAAAGTTCTTC. Protein sequence: CASSLTSGRKFF.